Given below is one T cell receptor (beta chain) in context. Generated by immunoSEQ multiplex PCR, the TCRdb table keeps only in-frame clones and is missing some. The table shows 150,000 to 200,000 clones, with 70% to 90% occurring only once. With V trimmed by 1 base and J by 3 bases, 4 bases remained unmatched. The CDR3 totals 15 residues. CDR1 is SGHTS, CDR2 YDEGEE, per germline. The sample is drawn from a study of control samples from healthy donors and cancer patients. The J gene is TRBJ2-1, the V gene TRBV5-8; TRBD2 matches 7 bases. The sequenced material came from blood. This sequence originates from a man aged 25-40 years in good health. The CDR3 sequence is CASSLRRELYNEQFF. CDR3 in DNA: TGTGCCAGCAGCTTGCGGCGGGAGCTCTACAATGAGCAGTTCTTC. The full variable domain, rest sourced from reference TRBV5-8 and TRBJ2-1, is EAGVTQSPTHLIKTRGQQATLRCSPISGHTSVYWYQQALGLGLQFLLWYDEGEERNRGNFPPRFSGRQFPNYSSELNVNALELEDSALYLCASSLRRELYNEQFFGPGTRLTVL.